The entry that follows covers one T cell receptor beta chain sequence. This CDR3 region has 17 residues. Trimming stripped 2 bases from V and 2 bases from J, with 17 bases between. Germline values: CDR1 MNHEY, CDR2 SVGEGT. TCRdb's copy holds only in-frame clones and misses some; the assay was immunoSEQ multiplex PCR. The sample lists about 50,000 clones, 70% to 90% occurring once. The data were obtained in a study of blood T cell repertoires in COVID-19. Across the whole study: T cells, B-cell-depleted T cells, or PBMCs supplied cDNA or gDNA.

The chain couples TRBV6-2 or TRBV6-3 to TRBJ2-3; tentative D call: TRBD2 (6 bases). This sequence was found in a human donor in a cohort sampled during active COVID-19. Sequencing input: peripheral blood. CDR3 sequence: CASSYPSRAGNTDTQYF. The CDR3, as DNA: TGTGCCAGCAGTTACCCGTCTAGGGCGGGGAACACAGATACGCAGTATTTT.